Listed below are T cell receptor beta chains from one sample, sequenced in a study of sequential checkpoint blockade in melanoma. Sequenced by immunoSEQ multiplex PCR; TCRdb stores in-frame clones only, minus some. The repertoire holds around 15,000 clones, with 52% as singletons. The sequencing used CD8+ T cells sorted from blood (inferred from file names), collected from a patient given nivolumab and ipilimumab in sequence. These receptors all stem from a human donor with melanoma. CDR3s include the opening cysteine and the closing phenylalanine or tryptophan. Fields, in order: V gene, D gene, J gene, clone size, CDR3 protein, CDR3 DNA. The D gene is left open where the match is weak. The size of a clone is reported for some rows only, either as once, few or many, or as a class for expanded clones.

TRBV7-9,TRBD1,TRBJ2-6,.,CASSWTGGSGANVLTF,TGTGCCAGCAGCTGGACAGGGGGTTCTGGGGCCAACGTCCTGACTTTC
TRBV28,TRBD1,TRBJ1-1,.,CASSPSRDRVAFF,TGTGCCAGCAGCCCCTCCCGGGACAGGGTCGCTTTCTTT
TRBV30,.,TRBJ2-7,.,CAWSRGLTNSYEQYF,TGTGCCTGGAGTAGGGGACTCACCAACTCCTACGAGCAGTACTTC
TRBV5-1,.,TRBJ1-1,.,CASSLDPLHSMNTEAFF,TGCGCCAGCAGCTTGGATCCTCTTCACAGCATGAACACTGAAGCTTTCTTT
TRBV7-6,TRBD2,TRBJ2-7,.,CASMGLAGSEQYF,TGTGCCAGCATGGGACTAGCCGGTTCCGAGCAGTACTTC
TRBV30,TRBD2,TRBJ2-7,.,CAWERGEMGYEQYF,TGTGCCTGGGAGCGGGGGGAGATGGGCTACGAGCAGTACTTC
TRBV5-6,TRBD1,TRBJ2-7,.,CASSLARQGAYEQYF,TGTGCCAGCAGCTTGGCCCGACAGGGGGCCTACGAGCAGTACTTC
TRBV4-1,.,TRBJ2-1,.,CASSQDSGDPSSNEQFF,TGCGCCAGCAGCCAAGATTCGGGGGACCCATCCAGCAATGAGCAGTTCTTC
TRBV4-3,TRBD1,TRBJ1-1,few,CASSQGGQGFTEAFF,TGCGCCAGCAGCCAAGGGGGACAGGGGTTCACTGAAGCTTTCTTT
TRBV28,TRBD1,TRBJ1-5,few,CASSFLTGDYGQPQHF,TGTGCCAGCAGTTTCTTAACAGGGGATTACGGTCAGCCCCAGCATTTT
TRBV27,TRBD1,TRBJ1-1,few,CASSWGQGGTEAFF,TGTGCCAGCAGTTGGGGACAGGGGGGCACTGAAGCTTTCTTT
TRBV5-3,.,TRBJ2-5,.,CASTIDGGETQYF,TGTGCCAGCACCATAGACGGAGGAGAGACCCAGTACTTC
TRBV29-1,TRBD2,TRBJ2-1,.,CSAGGGSYYNEQFF,TGCAGCGCTGGGGGGGGGTCCTACTACAATGAGCAGTTCTTC
TRBV27,TRBD2,TRBJ2-1,.,CASSPLGLAGVNEQFF,TGTGCCAGCAGCCCTTTGGGGCTAGCGGGAGTTAATGAGCAGTTCTTC
TRBV7-9,TRBD1,TRBJ2-3,few,CASSPRTGGSTDTQYF,TGTGCCAGCAGCCCGAGGACAGGGGGTTCCACAGATACGCAGTATTTT
TRBV9,.,TRBJ2-1,medium-sized,CASSATGNSYNEQFF,TGTGCCAGCAGCGCGACAGGAAACTCCTACAATGAGCAGTTCTTC
TRBV9,.,TRBJ2-2,.,CASSELDSITGELFF,TGTGCCAGCAGCGAGCTGGACAGCATCACCGGGGAGCTGTTTTTT
TRBV7-6,TRBD1,TRBJ2-3,.,CASSLAGTGNTDTQYF,TGTGCCAGCAGCTTAGCAGGGACAGGGAACACAGATACGCAGTATTTT
TRBV7-6,.,TRBJ2-3,.,CASSPRGDPLGTDTQYF,TGTGCCAGCAGCCCCCGGGGTGACCCCTTGGGAACAGATACGCAGTATTTT
TRBV28,TRBD1,TRBJ1-4,.,CASSLETGGTNEKLFF,TGTGCCAGCAGTTTAGAGACAGGGGGGACTAATGAAAAACTGTTTTTT
TRBV6-1,.,TRBJ2-5,once,CASSYQGGKETQYF,TGTGCCAGCAGTTATCAGGGGGGTAAAGAGACCCAGTACTTC
TRBV11-2,.,TRBJ1-2,.,CASSWDGGGLYYGYTF,TGTGCCAGCAGCTGGGACGGGGGAGGGCTTTACTATGGCTACACCTTC
TRBV9,.,TRBJ1-1,once,CASSSPGNTEAFF,TGTGCCAGCAGCTCACCGGGGAACACTGAAGCTTTCTTT
TRBV7-6,.,TRBJ2-3,few,CASSLVTGLFATQYF,TGTGCCAGCAGCTTAGTTACAGGCCTTTTTGCCACGCAGTATTTT
TRBV4-1,TRBD1,TRBJ2-7,few,CASSQTSGQYYEQYF,TGTGCCAGCAGCCAAACTTCGGGACAGTACTACGAGCAGTACTTC
TRBV9,TRBD2,TRBJ2-3,.,CASSVEGPLGGGSTDTQYF,TGTGCCAGCAGCGTAGAGGGCCCCTTGGGGGGGGGTAGCACAGATACGCAGTATTTT
TRBV5-1,TRBD1,TRBJ1-1,.,CASSLAQGSTEAFF,TGCGCCAGCAGCTTGGCACAGGGGAGCACTGAAGCTTTCTTT
TRBV27,TRBD2,TRBJ2-3,.,CASRPGLASPDTQYF,TGTGCCAGCAGACCGGGACTAGCTAGCCCAGATACGCAGTATTTT
TRBV6-5,TRBD2,TRBJ2-1,.,CASSPTSGPYNEQFF,TGTGCCAGCAGCCCGACTAGCGGACCCTACAATGAGCAGTTCTTC
TRBV4-3,TRBD1,TRBJ2-5,.,CASSQGQQETQYF,TGCGCCAGCAGCCAGGGACAGCAAGAGACCCAGTACTTC
TRBV27,.,TRBJ2-7,.,CASSLWTNQGPPYF,TGTGCCAGCAGTTTATGGACCAATCAGGGTCCTCCGTACTTC
TRBV4-1,.,TRBJ1-6,few,CASSQAVNSPLHF,TGCGCCAGCAGCCAAGCAGTTAATTCACCCCTCCACTTT
TRBV7-9,TRBD2,TRBJ2-7,.,CASSLIGGGLAEQYF,TGTGCCAGCAGCTTAATCGGTGGGGGACTAGCCGAGCAGTACTTC
TRBV27,.,TRBJ2-1,few,CASSTKAGGTYNEQFF,TGTGCCAGCAGTACCAAAGCGGGTGGGACCTACAATGAGCAGTTCTTC
TRBV5-3,TRBD1,TRBJ1-2,many,CASSPGTVYGYTF,TGTGCCAGCAGCCCAGGGACAGTCTATGGCTACACCTTC
TRBV6-6,.,TRBJ2-7,.,CASSYLRGFYEQYF,TGTGCCAGCAGTTACCTCCGGGGGTTTTACGAGCAGTACTTC
TRBV6-5,.,TRBJ1-2,.,CASSNLGQIDGYTF,TGTGCCAGCAGTAACCTAGGACAGATCGATGGCTACACCTTC
TRBV7-9,TRBD1,TRBJ2-3,once,CASSSPGGSDTQYF,TGTGCCAGCAGCTCTCCAGGGGGCTCGGATACGCAGTATTTT
TRBV10-3,TRBD1,TRBJ2-2,once,CAIPGQGADGELFF,TGTGCCATCCCGGGACAGGGGGCTGACGGGGAGCTGTTTTTT